This T cell receptor beta chain emerged from a study of CD8+ T cells in alopecia areata. TCR sequencing used cDNA made by reverse transcription of extracted RNA. TCRdb's table, derived via immunoSEQ multiplex PCR, lists solely in-frame clones and lacks some. The sample holds approximately 210,000 clones; around two fifths are singletons and the top ten take about 2.4%. Treatment of the sample: oral pan-JAK inhibitor, 5-10 mg twice daily. Samples from alopecia areata patients were lesional scalp punch biopsies and peripheral blood. The TCR originated in a human donor with alopecia areata. The sequencing here drew on CD4+ T cells sorted from blood, taken at roughly week 36, from a patient treated with tofacitinib.

CDR3 region: CASRPARGVGYEQYF. In DNA, the CDR3 is TGTGCCAGCAGACCAGCTAGGGGAGTTGGCTACGAGCAGTACTTC. The chain has TRBV7-9 and TRBJ2-7, with D perhaps being TRBD1 or TRBD2 (5 bases each). Trimming pared 6 bases from V and 3 bases from J, leaving 18 bases between. The CDR3 extends over 15 amino acids. CDR1 SEHNR and CDR2 FQNEAQ come from the germline V gene (reference sequence).